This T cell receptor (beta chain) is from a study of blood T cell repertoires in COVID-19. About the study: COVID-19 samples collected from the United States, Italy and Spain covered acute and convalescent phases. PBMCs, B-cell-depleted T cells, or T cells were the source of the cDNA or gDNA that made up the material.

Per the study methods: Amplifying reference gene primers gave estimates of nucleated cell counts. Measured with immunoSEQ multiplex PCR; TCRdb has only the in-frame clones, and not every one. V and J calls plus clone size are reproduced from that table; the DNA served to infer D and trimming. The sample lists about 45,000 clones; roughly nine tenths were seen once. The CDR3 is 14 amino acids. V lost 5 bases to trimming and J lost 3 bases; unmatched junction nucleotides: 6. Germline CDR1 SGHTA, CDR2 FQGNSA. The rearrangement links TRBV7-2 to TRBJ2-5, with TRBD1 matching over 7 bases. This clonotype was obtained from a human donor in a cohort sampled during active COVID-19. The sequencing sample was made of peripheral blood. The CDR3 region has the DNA TGTGCCAGCAGCAAGGGCAGGGGGAAAGAGACCCAGTACTTC. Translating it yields CASSKGRGKETQYF.